This T cell receptor beta chain came from a study of T cell responses to AZD1222 COVID-19 vaccine. The V end was cut by 5 bases, the J end by 0 bases, with 8 bases between. This CDR3 is built from 14 residues. Germline assignment: CDR1 SGHTA and CDR2 FQGTGA. Assay: immunoSEQ multiplex PCR; the TCRdb copy retains only in-frame clones and omits some. The sample yields roughly 150,000 clones, around 91% seen once. V and J are TRBV7-3 and TRBJ2-1; no firm D call. The receptor's source is an adult who received the AZD1222 COVID-19 vaccine. This specimen consisted of peripheral blood, obtained 28 days after the second AZD1222 dose. The CDR3 DNA reads TGTGCCAGCAGCGTCCATAGCTCCTACAATGAGCAGTTCTTC. Protein: CASSVHSSYNEQFF.